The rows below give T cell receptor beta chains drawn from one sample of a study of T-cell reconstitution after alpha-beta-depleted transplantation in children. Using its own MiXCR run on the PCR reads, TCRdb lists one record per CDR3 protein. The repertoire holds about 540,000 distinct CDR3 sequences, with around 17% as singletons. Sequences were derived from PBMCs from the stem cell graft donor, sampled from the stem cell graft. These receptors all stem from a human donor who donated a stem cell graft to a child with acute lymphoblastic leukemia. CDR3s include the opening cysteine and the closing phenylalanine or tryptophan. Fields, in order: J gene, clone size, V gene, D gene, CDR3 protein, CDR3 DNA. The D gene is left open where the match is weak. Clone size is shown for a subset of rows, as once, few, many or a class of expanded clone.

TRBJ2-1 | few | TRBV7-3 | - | CASSLTFAGMFNEQFF | TGTGCCAGCAGCTTAACGTTCGCAGGGATGTTCAATGAGCAGTTCTTC
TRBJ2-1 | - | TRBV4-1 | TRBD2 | CASRPPGTRYNNEQFF | TGCGCCAGCAGGCCCCCCGGGACTAGGTATAACAATGAGCAGTTCTTC
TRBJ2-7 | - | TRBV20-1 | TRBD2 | CSAPRLTGGPNAYEQYF | TGCAGTGCCCCCAGACTCACGGGAGGGCCAAATGCCTACGAGCAGTACTTC
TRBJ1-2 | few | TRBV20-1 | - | CSARASYRRGGVLGYTF | TGCAGTGCTAGAGCATCCTACAGGCGAGGTGGGGTGTTGGGCTACACCTTC
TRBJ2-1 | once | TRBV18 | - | CASSPPSGWDEQFF | TGTGCCAGCTCACCACCGTCGGGTTGGGATGAGCAGTTCTTC
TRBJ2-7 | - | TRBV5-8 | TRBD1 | CASSSGTGSRVEQYF | TGTGCCAGCAGCTCAGGGACAGGGTCACGGGTCGAGCAGTACTTC
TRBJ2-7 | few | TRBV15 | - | CATSRGLGSEGSYEQYF | TGTGCCACCAGCAGAGGGTTGGGCTCAGAGGGCTCCTACGAGCAGTACTTC
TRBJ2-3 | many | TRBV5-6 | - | CASSLAGADTQYF | TGTGCCAGCAGCTTGGCAGGGGCAGATACGCAGTATTTT
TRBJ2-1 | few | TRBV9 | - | CASSVEAGIYNEQFF | TGTGCCAGCAGCGTAGAGGCCGGGATATACAATGAGCAGTTCTTC
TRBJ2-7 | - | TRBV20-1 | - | CSVQRDSSYEQYF | TGCAGTGTTCAGCGGGACAGCTCCTACGAGCAGTACTTC
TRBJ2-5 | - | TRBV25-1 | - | CASSEWGRGGETQYF | TGTGCCAGCAGTGAATGGGGCAGGGGAGGCGAGACCCAGTACTTC
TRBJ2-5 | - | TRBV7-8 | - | CASSLGREWKTQYF | TGTGCCAGCAGCTTAGGTCGGGAGTGGAAGACCCAGTACTTC
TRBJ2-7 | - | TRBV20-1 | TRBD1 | CSAIRQGGEQYF | TGCAGTGCTATTCGACAGGGTGGCGAGCAGTACTTC
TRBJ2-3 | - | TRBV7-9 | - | CASSSPGGVGTDTQYF | TGTGCCAGCAGCTCACCCGGGGGAGTGGGTACAGATACGCAGTATTTT
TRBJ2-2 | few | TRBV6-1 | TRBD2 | CASSKIKRESHTGELFF | TGTGCCAGCAGTAAAATCAAGCGGGAGTCTCACACCGGGGAGCTGTTTTTT
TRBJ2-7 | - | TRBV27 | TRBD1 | CASHTRGTGPYEQYF | TGTGCCAGCCATACCCGTGGGACAGGGCCCTACGAGCAGTACTTC
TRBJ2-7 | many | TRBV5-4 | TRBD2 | CASSSPFRLGLVSEQYF | TGTGCCAGCAGCTCCCCTTTTAGACTGGGACTAGTATCCGAGCAGTACTTC
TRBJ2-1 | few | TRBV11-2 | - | CASSPLFGEQFF | TGTGCCAGCAGCCCCCTTTTTGGTGAGCAGTTCTTC
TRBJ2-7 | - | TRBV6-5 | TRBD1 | CASSYGQGDHEQYF | TGTGCCAGCAGTTACGGACAGGGGGACCACGAGCAGTACTTC
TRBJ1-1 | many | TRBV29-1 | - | CSVGRGGTPEEAFF | TGCAGCGTTGGCCGAGGAGGCACCCCAGAGGAAGCTTTCTTT
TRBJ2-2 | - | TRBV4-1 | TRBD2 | CASSLISGGWITGELFF | TGCGCCAGCAGCCTTATATCGGGGGGTTGGATCACCGGGGAGCTGTTTTTT
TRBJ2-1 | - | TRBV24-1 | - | CATSDFRRGYNEQFF | TGTGCCACCAGTGATTTTAGGCGAGGGTACAATGAGCAGTTCTTC
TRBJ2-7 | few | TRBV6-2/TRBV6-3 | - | CASSYSWTRGEDYEQYF | TGTGCCAGCAGTTACTCATGGACGAGGGGAGAGGACTACGAGCAGTACTTC
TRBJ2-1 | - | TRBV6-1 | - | CASSESFPPYNEQFF | TGTGCCAGCAGTGAGTCGTTCCCCCCTTACAATGAGCAGTTCTTC
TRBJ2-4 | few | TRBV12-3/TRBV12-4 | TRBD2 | CASRGTLAKNIQYF | TGTGCCTCGCGGGGGACTCTAGCCAAAAACATTCAGTACTTC
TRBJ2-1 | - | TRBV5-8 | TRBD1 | CASSYPQDRVRFF | TGTGCCAGCAGCTACCCCCAGGACAGGGTACGGTTCTTC
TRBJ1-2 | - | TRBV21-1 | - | CASSKGGGQTGTYYGYTF | TGTGCCAGCAGCAAAGGAGGAGGTCAGACAGGTACTTACTATGGCTACACCTTC
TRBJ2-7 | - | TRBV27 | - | CASSFTGISYEQYF | TGTGCCAGCAGTTTTACAGGGATCTCCTACGAGCAGTACTTC
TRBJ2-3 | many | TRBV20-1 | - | CSAIPLLWDGSTDTQYF | TGCAGTGCTATCCCGCTTCTCTGGGACGGGAGCACAGATACGCAGTATTTT
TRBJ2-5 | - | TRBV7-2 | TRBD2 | CASSYQRGGAGGKTQYF | TGTGCCAGCAGCTATCAAAGAGGCGGAGCGGGAGGGAAGACCCAGTACTTC
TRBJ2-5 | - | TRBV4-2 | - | CASSQDPLAPSQETQYF | TGTGCCAGCAGCCAAGATCCCCTAGCGCCTTCCCAAGAGACCCAGTACTTC
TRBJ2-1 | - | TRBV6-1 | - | CASNTQGRNNEQFF | TGTGCCAGCAATACCCAGGGAAGGAACAATGAGCAGTTCTTC
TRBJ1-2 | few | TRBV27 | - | CASSLKGGANYGYTF | TGTGCCAGCAGTTTAAAGGGGGGCGCTAACTATGGCTACACCTTC
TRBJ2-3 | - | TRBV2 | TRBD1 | CASSLTSRTGGMADTQYF | TGTGCCAGCAGTCTAACCTCCCGGACAGGGGGCATGGCAGATACGCAGTATTTT
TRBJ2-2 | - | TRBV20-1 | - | CCARDLGGAGDTGELFF | TGCTGTGCTAGAGATCTCGGGGGCGCTGGGGACACCGGGGAGCTGTTTTTT
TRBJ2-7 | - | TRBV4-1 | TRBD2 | CASSQDRGAGVYEQYF | TGCGCCAGCAGCCAAGATAGGGGAGCGGGAGTGTACGAGCAGTACTTC
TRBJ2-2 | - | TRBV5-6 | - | CASSLGAGFAGELFF | TGTGCCAGCAGCTTGGGGGCAGGGTTTGCCGGGGAGCTGTTTTTT
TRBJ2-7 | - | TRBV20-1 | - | CSAGGGFSYEQYF | TGCAGTGCCGGAGGCGGGTTCTCCTACGAGCAGTACTTC
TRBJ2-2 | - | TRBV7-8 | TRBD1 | CASSSTGVAGELFF | TGTGCCAGCAGCTCAACAGGGGTGGCCGGGGAGCTGTTTTTT
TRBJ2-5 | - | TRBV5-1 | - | CASSLAGQKETQYF | TGCGCCAGCAGCTTGGCGGGTCAGAAAGAGACCCAGTACTTC
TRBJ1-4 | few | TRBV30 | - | CAWRGRGDEKLFF | TGTGCCTGGAGGGGCAGGGGAGACGAAAAACTGTTTTTT
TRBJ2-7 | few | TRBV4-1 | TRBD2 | CASSTTATGLAGYEFSEQYF | TGCGCCAGCAGCACGACCGCGACTGGACTAGCGGGATATGAATTCAGCGAGCAGTACTTC
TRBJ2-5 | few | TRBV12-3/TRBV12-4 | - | CASSSFARQTQYF | TGTGCCAGCAGTTCCTTTGCTAGACAGACCCAGTACTTC
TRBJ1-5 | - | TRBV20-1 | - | CSATVSSANQPQHF | TGCAGTGCTACCGTTTCCTCGGCCAATCAGCCCCAGCATTTT
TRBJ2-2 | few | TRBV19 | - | CASSQGLFTGELFF | TGTGCCAGTAGTCAGGGGCTTTTCACCGGGGAGCTGTTTTTT
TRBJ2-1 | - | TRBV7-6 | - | CASSPLAVEQFF | TGTGCCAGCAGCCCTCTAGCTGTGGAGCAGTTCTTC
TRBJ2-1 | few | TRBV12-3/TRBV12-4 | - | CASGAGGEQFF | TGTGCCAGCGGCGCAGGCGGTGAGCAGTTCTTC
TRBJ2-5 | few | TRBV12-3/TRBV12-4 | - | CASSLWGVETQYF | TGTGCCAGCAGTTTGTGGGGGGTGGAGACCCAGTACTTC
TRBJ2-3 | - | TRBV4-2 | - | CASSRDGGLGGNTQYF | TGTGCCAGCAGCCGAGACGGTGGGCTAGGAGGAAATACGCAGTATTTT
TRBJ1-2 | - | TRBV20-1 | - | CSAPEKTGYGYTF | TGCAGTGCCCCGGAGAAAACCGGCTATGGCTACACCTTC
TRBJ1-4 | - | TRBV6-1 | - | CASSGGWGAAAEKLFF | TGTGCCAGCAGTGGTGGATGGGGGGCAGCCGCTGAAAAACTGTTTTTT
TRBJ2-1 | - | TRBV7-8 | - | CASSLDSLLRGNEQFF | TGTGCCAGCAGCTTAGATTCCTTACTCAGGGGCAATGAGCAGTTCTTC
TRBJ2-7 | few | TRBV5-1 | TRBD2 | CASSPWSTSGTYEQYF | TGCGCCAGCAGCCCCTGGTCAACTAGCGGAACCTACGAGCAGTACTTC
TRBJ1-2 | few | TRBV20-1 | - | CSALGQTYGYTF | TGCAGTGCTCTCGGACAGACCTATGGCTACACCTTC
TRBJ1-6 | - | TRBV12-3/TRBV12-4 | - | CASSSRANSNSPLHF | TGTGCCAGCAGTTCTAGGGCGAACAGTAATTCACCCCTCCACTTT
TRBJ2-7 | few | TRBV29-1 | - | CSVASSVSSYEQYF | TGCAGCGTCGCTTCTAGCGTCTCTTCCTACGAGCAGTACTTC
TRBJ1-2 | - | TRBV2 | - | CASSEGLRTAAEGYTF | TGTGCCAGCAGTGAGGGGTTGCGGACAGCCGCGGAAGGCTACACCTTC
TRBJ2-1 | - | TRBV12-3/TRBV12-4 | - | CASSLVFSRGIDEQFF | TGTGCCAGCAGTTTGGTCTTCTCCCGGGGGATCGATGAGCAGTTCTTC
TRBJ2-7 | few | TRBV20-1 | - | CSAPRLPAGIRNEQYF | TGCAGTGCCCCCCGACTGCCGGCCGGGATAAGGAACGAGCAGTACTTC
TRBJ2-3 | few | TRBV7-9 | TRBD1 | CASRPWTGVVDTQYF | TGTGCCAGCAGACCATGGACAGGGGTGGTGGATACGCAGTATTTT